Listed here is a single T cell receptor (beta chain). Measured with immunoSEQ multiplex PCR; TCRdb has only the in-frame clones, and not every one. The sample lists some 21,000 clones, approximately 94% seen once, with roughly 2.1% in the top ten. The regulatory T cell sort gate was CD4+CD25hiCD127low/negative. The sample originates from a study of B cell selection in AIRE deficiency. Sequenced: Tregs sorted from PBMCs. This TCR was recovered from a human donor with AIRE deficiency.

The CDR3 is CASSQSWTVTATNEKLFF. CDR3 DNA: TGTGCCAGCAGCCAATCGTGGACAGTAACCGCAACTAATGAAAAACTGTTTTTT. The chain employs TRBV14 and TRBJ1-4; possibly TRBD1 for D (6 bases). CDR3 length equals 18 residues. Between the trimmed V and J ends, which lost 2 bases and 0 bases, there was a span of 16 bases. Per germline, CDR1 SGHDN and CDR2 FVKESK.